This record looks at one T cell receptor (beta chain) sequence and its context. Generated by immunoSEQ multiplex PCR, the TCRdb table keeps only in-frame clones and is missing some. This table has tens of thousands of clones, 88% appearing once. This entry is derived from a study of OX40 agonist ivuxolimab in advanced cancers. This specimen consisted of CD4+ or CD8+ T cells sorted from blood, obtained in a trial of the OX40 agonist ivuxolimab. The clonotype comes from an adult with an advanced solid tumor such as melanoma, head and neck, liver or kidney cancer.

The CDR3 sequence is CASSLKLGGTGELFF. As DNA, the CDR3 is TGTGCCAGCAGCTTAAAGCTCGGGGGAACCGGGGAGCTGTTTTTT. V is TRBV7-2 and J is TRBJ2-2; tentatively, D is TRBD2 (6 bases). The CDR3 sequence is 15 residues long. Trimming removed 2 bases from V and 5 bases from J, with 12 bases in between. The V gene's germline CDR1 is SGHTA and CDR2 FQGNSA. The variable domain in full, completed from reference TRBV7-2 and TRBJ2-2, reads GAGVSQSPSNKVTEKGKDVELRCDPISGHTALYWYRQSLGQGLEFLIYFQGNSAPDKSGLPSDRFSAERTGGSVSTLTIQRTQQEDSAVYLCASSLKLGGTGELFFGEGSRLTVL.